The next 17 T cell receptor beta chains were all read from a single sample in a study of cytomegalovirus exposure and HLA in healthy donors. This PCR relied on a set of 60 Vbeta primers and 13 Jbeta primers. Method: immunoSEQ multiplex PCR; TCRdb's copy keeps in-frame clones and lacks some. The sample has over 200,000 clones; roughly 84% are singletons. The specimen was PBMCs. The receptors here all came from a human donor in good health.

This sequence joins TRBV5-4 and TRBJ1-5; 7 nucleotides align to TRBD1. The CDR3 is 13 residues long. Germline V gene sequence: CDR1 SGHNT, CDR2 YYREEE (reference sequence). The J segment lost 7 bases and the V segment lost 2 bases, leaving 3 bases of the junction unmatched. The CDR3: CASSLGGSQPQHF. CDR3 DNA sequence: TGTGCCAGCAGCTTAGGGGGCAGCCAGCCCCAGCATTTT.

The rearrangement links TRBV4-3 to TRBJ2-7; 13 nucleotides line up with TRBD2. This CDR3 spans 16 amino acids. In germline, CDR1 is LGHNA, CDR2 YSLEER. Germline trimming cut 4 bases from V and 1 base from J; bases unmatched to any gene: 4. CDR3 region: CASSPGTSGNSYEQYF. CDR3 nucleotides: TGCGCCAGCAGCCCAGGGACTAGCGGGAATTCCTACGAGCAGTACTTC.

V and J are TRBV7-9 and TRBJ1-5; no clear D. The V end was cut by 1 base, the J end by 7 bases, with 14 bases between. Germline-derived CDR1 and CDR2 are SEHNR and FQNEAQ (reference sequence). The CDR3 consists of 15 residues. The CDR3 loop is CASSLEHGQSQPQHF. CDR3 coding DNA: TGTGCCAGCAGCTTAGAGCATGGGCAGAGCCAGCCCCAGCATTTT. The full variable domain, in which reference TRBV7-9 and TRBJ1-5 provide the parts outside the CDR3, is DTGVSQNPRHKITKRGQNVTFRCDPISEHNRLYWYRQTLGQGPEFLTYFQNEAQLEKSRLLSDRFSAERPKGSFSTLEIQRTEQGDSAMYLCASSLEHGQSQPQHFGDGTRLSIL.

The CDR3 sequence is CASSPTGTLNTEAFF. The CDR3 nucleotides read TGTGCCAGCTCACCAACCGGGACACTGAACACTGAAGCTTTCTTT. The chain recombines TRBV18 with TRBJ1-1; D may be TRBD1 (6 bases). The CDR3 covers 15 residues. The germline V and J ends were trimmed by 2 bases and 0 bases, with 10 bases remaining between them. Germline V gives CDR1 KGHSH, CDR2 LQKENI.

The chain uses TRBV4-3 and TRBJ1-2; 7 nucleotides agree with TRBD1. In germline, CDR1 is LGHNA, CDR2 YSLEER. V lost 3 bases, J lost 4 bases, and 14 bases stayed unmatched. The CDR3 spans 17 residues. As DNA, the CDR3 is TGCGCCAGCAGCCACCAAACGGTAGGGGGCTTGGGCTATGGCTACACCTTC. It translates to CASSHQTVGGLGYGYTF.

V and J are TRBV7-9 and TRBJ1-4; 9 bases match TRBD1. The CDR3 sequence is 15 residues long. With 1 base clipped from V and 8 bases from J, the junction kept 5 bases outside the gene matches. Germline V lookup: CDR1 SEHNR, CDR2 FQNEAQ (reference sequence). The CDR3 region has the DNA TGTGCCAGCAGCTTAGAACCAGGGACAGGGGAAAAACTGTTTTTT. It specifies CASSLEPGTGEKLFF. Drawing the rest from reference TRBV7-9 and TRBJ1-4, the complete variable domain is DTGVSQNPRHKITKRGQNVTFRCDPISEHNRLYWYRQTLGQGPEFLTYFQNEAQLEKSRLLSDRFSAERPKGSFSTLEIQRTEQGDSAMYLCASSLEPGTGEKLFFGSGTQLSVL.

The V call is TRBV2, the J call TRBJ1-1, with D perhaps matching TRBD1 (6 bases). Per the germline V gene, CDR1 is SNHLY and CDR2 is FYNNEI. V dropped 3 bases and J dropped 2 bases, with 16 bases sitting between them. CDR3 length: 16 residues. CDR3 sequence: CASSEREGGGNTEAFF. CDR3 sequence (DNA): TGTGCCAGCAGTGAGAGGGAGGGGGGTGGAAACACTGAAGCTTTCTTT.

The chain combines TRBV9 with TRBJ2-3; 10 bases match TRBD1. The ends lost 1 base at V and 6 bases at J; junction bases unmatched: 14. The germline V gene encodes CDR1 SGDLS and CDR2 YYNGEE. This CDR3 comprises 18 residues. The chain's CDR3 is CASSVSFGGQGPQDTQYF. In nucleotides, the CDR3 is TGTGCCAGCAGCGTAAGTTTCGGGGGACAGGGGCCTCAGGATACGCAGTATTTT.

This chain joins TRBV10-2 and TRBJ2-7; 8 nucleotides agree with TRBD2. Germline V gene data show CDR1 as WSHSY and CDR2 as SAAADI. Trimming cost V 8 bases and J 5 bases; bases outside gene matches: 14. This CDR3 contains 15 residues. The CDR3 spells CASVAGGTLVNEQYF. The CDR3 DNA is TGCGCCAGCGTGGCGGGAGGAACCCTCGTGAACGAGCAGTACTTC.

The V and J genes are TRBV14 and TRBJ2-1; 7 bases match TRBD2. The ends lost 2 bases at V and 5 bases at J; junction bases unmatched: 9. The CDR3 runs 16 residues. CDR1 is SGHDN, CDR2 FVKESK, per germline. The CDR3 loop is CASSQILGTTHNEQFF. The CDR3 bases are TGTGCCAGCAGCCAAATTTTAGGGACTACCCACAATGAGCAGTTCTTC.

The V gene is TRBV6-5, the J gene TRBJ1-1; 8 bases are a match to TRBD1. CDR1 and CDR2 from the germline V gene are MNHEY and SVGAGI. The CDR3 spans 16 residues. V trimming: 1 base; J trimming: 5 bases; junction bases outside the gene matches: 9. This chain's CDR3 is CASSYWIQGAGTEAFF. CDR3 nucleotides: TGTGCCAGCAGTTACTGGATTCAGGGGGCTGGAACTGAAGCTTTCTTT.

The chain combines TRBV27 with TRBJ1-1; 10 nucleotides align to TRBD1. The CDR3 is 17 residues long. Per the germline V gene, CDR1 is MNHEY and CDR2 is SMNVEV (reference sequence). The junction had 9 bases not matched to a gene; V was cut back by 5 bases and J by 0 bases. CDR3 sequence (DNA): TGTGCCAGCAGTCCACGGGACAGGGGAATCATGAACACTGAAGCTTTCTTT. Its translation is CASSPRDRGIMNTEAFF.

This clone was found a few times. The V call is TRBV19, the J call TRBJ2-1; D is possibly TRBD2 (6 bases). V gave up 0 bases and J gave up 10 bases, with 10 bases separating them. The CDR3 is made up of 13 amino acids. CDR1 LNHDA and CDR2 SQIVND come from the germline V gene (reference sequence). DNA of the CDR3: TGTGCCAGTAGTATAGATCGGGCGGGAGAGCAGTTCTTC. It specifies CASSIDRAGEQFF.

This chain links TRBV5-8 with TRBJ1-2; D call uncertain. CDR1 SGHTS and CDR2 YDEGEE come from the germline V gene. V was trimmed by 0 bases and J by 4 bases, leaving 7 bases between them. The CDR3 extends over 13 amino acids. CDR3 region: CASSLAAVYGYTF. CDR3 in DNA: TGTGCCAGCAGCTTGGCGGCGGTCTATGGCTACACCTTC. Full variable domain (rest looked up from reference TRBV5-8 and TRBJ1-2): EAGVTQSPTHLIKTRGQQATLRCSPISGHTSVYWYQQALGLGLQFLLWYDEGEERNRGNFPPRFSGRQFPNYSSELNVNALELEDSALYLCASSLAAVYGYTFGSGTRLTVV.

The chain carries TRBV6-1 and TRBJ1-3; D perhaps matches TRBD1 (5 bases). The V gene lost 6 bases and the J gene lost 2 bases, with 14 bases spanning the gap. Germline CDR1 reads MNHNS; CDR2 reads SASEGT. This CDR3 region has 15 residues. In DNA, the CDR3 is TGTGCCAGCAGCAGCCGTGGAGGGGCTGGAAACACCATATATTTT. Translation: CASSSRGGAGNTIYF.

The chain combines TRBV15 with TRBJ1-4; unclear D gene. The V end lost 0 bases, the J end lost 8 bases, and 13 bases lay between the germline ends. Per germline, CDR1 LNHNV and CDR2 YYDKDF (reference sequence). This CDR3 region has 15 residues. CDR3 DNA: TGTGCCACCAGCAGAGACCCGGGGTTGCAAGAAAAACTGTTTTTT. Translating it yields CATSRDPGLQEKLFF.

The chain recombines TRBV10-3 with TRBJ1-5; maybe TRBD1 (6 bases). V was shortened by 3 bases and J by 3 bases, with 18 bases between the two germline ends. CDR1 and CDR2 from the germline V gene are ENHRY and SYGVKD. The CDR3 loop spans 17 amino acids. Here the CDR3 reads CAISDVGGSVANQPQHF. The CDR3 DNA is TGTGCCATCAGTGATGTAGGGGGATCTGTGGCCAATCAGCCCCAGCATTTT.